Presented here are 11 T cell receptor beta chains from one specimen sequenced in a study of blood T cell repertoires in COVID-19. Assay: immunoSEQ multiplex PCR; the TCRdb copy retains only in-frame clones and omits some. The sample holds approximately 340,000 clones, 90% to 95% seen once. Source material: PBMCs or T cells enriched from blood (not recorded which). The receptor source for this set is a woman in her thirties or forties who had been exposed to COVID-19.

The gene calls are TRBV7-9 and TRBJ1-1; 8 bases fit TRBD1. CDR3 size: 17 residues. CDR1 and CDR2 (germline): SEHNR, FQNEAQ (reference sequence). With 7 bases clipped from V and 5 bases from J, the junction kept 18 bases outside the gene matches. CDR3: CASIPKGQGALGTEAFF. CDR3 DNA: TGTGCCAGCATCCCGAAGGGGCAGGGGGCTCTGGGGACTGAAGCTTTCTTT.

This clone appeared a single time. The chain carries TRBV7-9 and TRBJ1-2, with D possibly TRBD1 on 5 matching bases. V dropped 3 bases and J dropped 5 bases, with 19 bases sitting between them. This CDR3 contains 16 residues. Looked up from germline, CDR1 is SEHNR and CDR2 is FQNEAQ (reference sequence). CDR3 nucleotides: TGTGCCAGCAGCTTTTCAGCCGACCGGGAGGGGTATGGCTACACCTTC. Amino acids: CASSFSADREGYGYTF.

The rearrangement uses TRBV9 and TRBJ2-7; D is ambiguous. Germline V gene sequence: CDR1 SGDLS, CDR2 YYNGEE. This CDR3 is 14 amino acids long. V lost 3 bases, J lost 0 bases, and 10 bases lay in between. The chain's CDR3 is CASSENGGSYEQYF. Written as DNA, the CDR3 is TGTGCCAGCAGCGAAAACGGTGGCTCCTACGAGCAGTACTTC.

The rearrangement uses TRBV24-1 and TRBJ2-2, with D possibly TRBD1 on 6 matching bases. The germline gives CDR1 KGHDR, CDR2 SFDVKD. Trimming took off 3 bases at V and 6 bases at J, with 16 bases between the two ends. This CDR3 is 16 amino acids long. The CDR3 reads CATSDRHTTGPGELFF. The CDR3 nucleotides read TGTGCCACCAGTGATCGCCATACTACAGGGCCCGGGGAGCTGTTTTTT.

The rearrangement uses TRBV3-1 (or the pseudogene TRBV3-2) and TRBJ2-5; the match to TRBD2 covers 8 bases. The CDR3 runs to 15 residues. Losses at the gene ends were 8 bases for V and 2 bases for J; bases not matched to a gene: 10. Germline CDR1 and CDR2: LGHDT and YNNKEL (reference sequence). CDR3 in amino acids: CASGGGTRNQETQYF. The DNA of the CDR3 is TGTGCCAGCGGAGGAGGGACTAGGAATCAAGAGACCCAGTACTTC.

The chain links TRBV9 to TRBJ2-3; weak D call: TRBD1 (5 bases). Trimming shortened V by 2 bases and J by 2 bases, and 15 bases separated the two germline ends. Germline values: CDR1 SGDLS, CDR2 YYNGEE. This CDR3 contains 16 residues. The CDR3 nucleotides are TGTGCCAGCAGCGTGTATGATAGGGGCCCCACAGATACGCAGTATTTT. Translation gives CASSVYDRGPTDTQYF.

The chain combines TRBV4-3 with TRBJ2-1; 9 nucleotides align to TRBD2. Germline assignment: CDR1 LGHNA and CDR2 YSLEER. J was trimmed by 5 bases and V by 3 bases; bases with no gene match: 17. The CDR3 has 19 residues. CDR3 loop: CASSQTTLAGRSRDNEQFF. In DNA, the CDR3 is TGCGCCAGCAGCCAGACTACTCTAGCGGGAAGGTCCCGAGACAATGAGCAGTTCTTC.

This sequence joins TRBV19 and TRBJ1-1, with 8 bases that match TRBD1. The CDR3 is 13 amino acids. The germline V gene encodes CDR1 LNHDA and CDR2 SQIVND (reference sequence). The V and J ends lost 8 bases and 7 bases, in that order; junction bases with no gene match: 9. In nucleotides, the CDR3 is TGTGCCAGTCGGACAGGGTTCGACGTTGAAGCTTTCTTT. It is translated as CASRTGFDVEAFF.

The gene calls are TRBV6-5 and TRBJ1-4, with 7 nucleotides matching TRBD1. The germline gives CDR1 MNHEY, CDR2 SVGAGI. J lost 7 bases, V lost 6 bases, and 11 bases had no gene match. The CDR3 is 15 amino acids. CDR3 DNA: TGTGCCAGCAGAACCGGGACAGCCGTAGGTGAAAAACTGTTTTTT. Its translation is CASRTGTAVGEKLFF.

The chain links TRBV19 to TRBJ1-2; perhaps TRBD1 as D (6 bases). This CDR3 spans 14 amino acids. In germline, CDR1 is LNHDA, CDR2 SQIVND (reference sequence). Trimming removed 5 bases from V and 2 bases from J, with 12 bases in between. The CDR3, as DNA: TGTGCCAGTAGTCCGGCGGGGGGCAACTATGGCTACACCTTC. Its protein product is CASSPAGGNYGYTF.

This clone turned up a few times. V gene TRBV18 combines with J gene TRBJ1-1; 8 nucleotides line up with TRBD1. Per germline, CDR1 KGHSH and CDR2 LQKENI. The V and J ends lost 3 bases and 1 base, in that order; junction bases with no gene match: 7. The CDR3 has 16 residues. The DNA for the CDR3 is TGTGCCAGCTCACCGACAGGGGCAGGTCGGAACACTGAAGCTTTCTTT. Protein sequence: CASSPTGAGRNTEAFF.